These 3 T cell receptor beta chains came from one sample sequenced in a study of T cells in Graves' hyperthyroidism and ophthalmopathy. Amplification of TCR beta CDR3 regions was performed using RNA transcripts as template. A set of HTBI primers served as the primers for a first-round RT-PCR of the TCR CDR3. Each CDR3 protein is one row after TCRdb ran MiXCR on the multiplex PCR reads. The sample has 200,000 to 250,000 distinct CDR3 sequences; around 17% are singletons. The sample was blood. These receptors were obtained from a woman aged 18-29 years with Graves' ophthalmopathy.

The J gene is TRBJ2-5, the V gene TRBV28; 13 positions agree with TRBD2. Per the germline V gene, CDR1 is MDHEN and CDR2 is SYDVKM. The V and J ends lost 7 bases and 4 bases, in that order; junction bases with no gene match: 15. This CDR3 is 18 amino acids long. The CDR3: CASNPTVRTSGSGETQYF. CDR3 coding DNA: TGTGCCAGCAACCCAACGGTGAGGACTAGCGGGAGTGGAGAGACCCAGTACTTC.

The chain joins TRBV5-1 to TRBJ2-5; a possible D gene is TRBD1 (5 bases). Germline V gene lookup returns CDR1 SGHRS and CDR2 YFSETQ. This CDR3 is built from 15 residues. The ends were cut back, 4 bases at V and 1 base at J, with 14 bases in the middle. The CDR3 spells CASSPGRQSQETQYF. CDR3 DNA sequence: TGCGCCAGCAGCCCAGGCAGACAGTCCCAAGAGACCCAGTACTTC.

This clonotype was seen at least ten times. J is TRBJ1-2 and V is TRBV2; TRBD1 matches at 8 bases. After removal of 6 bases from V and 4 bases from J, the junction contained 7 bases not matched to a gene. The CDR3 is 14 residues long. Germline V lookup: CDR1 SNHLY, CDR2 FYNNEI. The CDR3 loop reads CASRWTGLGYGYTF. CDR3 nucleotide sequence: TGTGCCAGCAGATGGACAGGGTTAGGCTATGGCTACACCTTC.